This T cell receptor (beta chain) comes out of a study of blood T cell repertoires in COVID-19. Overall study context: Samples representing acute and convalescent COVID-19 were sourced from the United States, Italy and Spain. Sources were T cells, B-cell-depleted T cells, or PBMCs; the material itself was cDNA or gDNA.

The repertoire was sequenced with immunoSEQ multiplex PCR; TCRdb's copy has only in-frame clones and lacks some. This sample has under 200,000 clones, with approximately 80% found just once. Germline assignment: CDR1 KGHSH and CDR2 LQKENI. This CDR3 has 13 amino acids. The V segment lost 6 bases and the J segment 6 bases; nucleotides outside the gene matches: 6. This TCR derives from a man aged 60 to 69 with acute or convalescent COVID-19. The rearrangement joins TRBV18 to TRBJ2-7; 9 bases match TRBD1. Sequenced input: peripheral blood. The CDR3 region is CASSRDRASEQYF. In DNA, the CDR3 is TGTGCCAGCTCCCGGGACAGGGCCTCCGAGCAGTACTTC.